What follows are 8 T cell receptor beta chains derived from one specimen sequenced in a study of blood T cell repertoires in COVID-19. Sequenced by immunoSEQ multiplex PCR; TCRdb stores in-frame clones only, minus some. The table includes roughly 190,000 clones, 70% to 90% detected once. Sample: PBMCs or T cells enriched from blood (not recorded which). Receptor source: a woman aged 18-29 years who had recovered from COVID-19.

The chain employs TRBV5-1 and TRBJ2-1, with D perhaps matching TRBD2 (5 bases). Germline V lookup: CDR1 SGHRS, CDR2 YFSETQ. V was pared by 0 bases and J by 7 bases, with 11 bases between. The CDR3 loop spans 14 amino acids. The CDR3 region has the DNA TGCGCCAGCAGCTTGGGAGGGATGACTAATGAGCAGTTCTTC. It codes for CASSLGGMTNEQFF.

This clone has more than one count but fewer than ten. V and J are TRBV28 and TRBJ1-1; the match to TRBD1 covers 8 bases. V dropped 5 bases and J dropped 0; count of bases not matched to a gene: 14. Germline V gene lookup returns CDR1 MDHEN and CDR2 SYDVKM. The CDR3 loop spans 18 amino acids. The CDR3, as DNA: TGTGCCAGCAGTCCACCCGGACAGGGAGGCGCCCTGAACACTGAAGCTTTCTTT. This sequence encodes CASSPPGQGGALNTEAFF.

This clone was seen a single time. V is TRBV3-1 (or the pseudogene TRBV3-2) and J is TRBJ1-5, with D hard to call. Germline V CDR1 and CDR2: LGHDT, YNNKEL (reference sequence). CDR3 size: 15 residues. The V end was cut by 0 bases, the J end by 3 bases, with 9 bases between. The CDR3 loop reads CASSQDLGHNQPQHF. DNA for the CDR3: TGTGCCAGCAGCCAAGATCTGGGCCACAATCAGCCCCAGCATTTT.

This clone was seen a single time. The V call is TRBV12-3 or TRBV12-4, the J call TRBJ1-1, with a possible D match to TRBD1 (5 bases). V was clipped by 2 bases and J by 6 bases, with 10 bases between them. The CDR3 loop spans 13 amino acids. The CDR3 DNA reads TGTGCCAGCAGTTTAAGGGGAGGCGCTGAAGCTTTCTTT. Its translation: CASSLRGGAEAFF.

CDR3 in DNA: TGTGCCAGCAGCCGACAGGGCCCCTATCAGCCCCAGCATTTT. Translated, it gives CASSRQGPYQPQHF. This chain uses TRBV5-6 with TRBJ1-5, with 7 positions matching TRBD1. With 4 bases clipped from V and 5 bases from J, the junction kept 6 bases outside the gene matches. The germline V gene encodes CDR1 SGHDT and CDR2 YYEEEE. There are 14 residues in the CDR3. Complete variable domain (other parts from reference TRBV5-6 and TRBJ1-5): DAGVTQSPTHLIKTRGQQVTLRCSPKSGHDTVSWYQQALGQGPQFIFQYYEEEERQRGNFPDRFSGHQFPNYSSELNVNALLLGDSALYLCASSRQGPYQPQHFGDGTRLSIL.

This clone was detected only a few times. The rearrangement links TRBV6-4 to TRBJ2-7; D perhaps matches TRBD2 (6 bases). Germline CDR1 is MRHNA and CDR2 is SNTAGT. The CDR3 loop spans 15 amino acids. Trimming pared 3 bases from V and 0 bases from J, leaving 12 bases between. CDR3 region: CASSELAGPSYEQYF. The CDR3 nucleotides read TGTGCCAGCAGTGAATTGGCGGGACCCTCCTACGAGCAGTACTTC.

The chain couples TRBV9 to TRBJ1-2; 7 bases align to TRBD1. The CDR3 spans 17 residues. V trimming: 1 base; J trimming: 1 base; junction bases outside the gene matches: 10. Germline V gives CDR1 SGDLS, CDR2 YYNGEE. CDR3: CASSVNLRAGGNYGYTF. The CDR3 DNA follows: TGTGCCAGCAGCGTAAATTTGAGGGCAGGGGGTAACTATGGCTACACCTTC.

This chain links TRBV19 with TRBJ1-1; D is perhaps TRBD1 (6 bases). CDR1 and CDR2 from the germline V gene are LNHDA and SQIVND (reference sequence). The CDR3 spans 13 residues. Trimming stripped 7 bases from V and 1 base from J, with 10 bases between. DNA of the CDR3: TGTGCCAGTAAAGGGACACCGAACACTGAAGCTTTCTTT. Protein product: CASKGTPNTEAFF.